This entry is about one T cell receptor (beta chain). The target of this receptor is not known. Within one base of it there is no much larger clone, and no base qualities were kept. This sample's treatment or condition label indicates: in vitro stimulation with specific CMV peptide epitopes to enrich CMV-specific T cells. From its cysteine to its phenylalanine, the CDR3 spans 13 amino acids. Only the CDR3 DNA is retained, 39 bases long and in frame from the first base. The germline V and J ends show losses of 7 bases and 5 bases respectively, and no gene match explains 6 bases of the junction. The sample comes from a study of T cell repertoires in cytomegalovirus infection (dated by TCRdb to between 2018 and 2020). Background on the whole study: Peptide stimulations targeted recently identified HLA-C-restricted CMV epitopes, whose presentation resists viral immunomodulation, together with well-studied HLA-B-restricted epitopes. The HLA type of each donor mattered for the analysis, because public TCR beta signatures pointed to carriage of CMV infection along with the matching HLA type. Here is what the overall study found, with its caveats: In the ex vivo response, HLA-C-restricted CMV-specific TCR beta clonotypes were dominant, and in two of eight donors the single most frequent clonotype came from this HLA-C-restricted group. Cumulative frequency of public TCR beta family members discriminated carriers of CMV infection plus the relevant HLA type in this cohort and an independent approximately 400-donor cohort.

For sequencing, an Illumina HiSeq 1500 was employed. Using fastp trimming at Q25 and MiXCR clonotype assembly, TCRdb reanalyzed the public sequencing data and kept in-frame beta chains. Rows are combined by CDR3 protein, so each entry shows the most common genes and DNA. In this sample the table shows about 770,000 distinct CDR3 sequences, 29% of which occur a single time. About 12% of the sample is in the top ten clones. The rearranged segments are TRBV12-3 or TRBV12-4 and TRBJ2-5, and 8 junctional nucleotides match TRBD2. This TCR came from a human donor in good health (CMV status not recorded). Some clones in this sample may be carry-over from other donors' samples. Sequencing used cultured CD8+ T cells from PBMCs, obtained from culture after CMV antigen stimulation. The CDR3 sequence is CASNTGGGETQYF. The bases are TGTGCCAGCAACACCGGCGGGGGGGAGACCCAGTACTTC.